The 2 T cell receptor beta chains below were found in one sample sequenced in a study of cytomegalovirus exposure and HLA in healthy donors. PCR involved 60 Vbeta and 13 Jbeta primers. The method was immunoSEQ multiplex PCR; TCRdb's version includes in-frame clones alone and lacks a portion of them. The sample lists some 180,000 clones, 80% occurring once. What was sequenced was PBMCs. The receptor source for this set is a girl aged 10-17 years in good health and CMV-seropositive.

The J gene is TRBJ1-4, the V gene TRBV2; no firm D call. The CDR3 loop spans 12 amino acids. With 8 bases removed from V and 6 bases from J, the gap between germline ends came to 10 bases. Germline assignment: CDR1 SNHLY and CDR2 FYNNEI. The CDR3 nucleotides read TGTGCCAGCGGTCCTTTAGATGAAAAACTGTTTTTT. As protein: CASGPLDEKLFF.

V gene TRBV10-3 combines with J gene TRBJ2-3; 8 nucleotides align to TRBD2. Unmatched junction bases numbered 5, after V lost 5 bases and J lost 1 base. The CDR3 sequence is 15 residues long. The V gene's germline CDR1 is ENHRY and CDR2 SYGVKD. This CDR3 reads CAISYGTRGTDTQYF. The CDR3 bases are TGTGCCATCAGTTACGGGACTAGGGGCACAGATACGCAGTATTTT.